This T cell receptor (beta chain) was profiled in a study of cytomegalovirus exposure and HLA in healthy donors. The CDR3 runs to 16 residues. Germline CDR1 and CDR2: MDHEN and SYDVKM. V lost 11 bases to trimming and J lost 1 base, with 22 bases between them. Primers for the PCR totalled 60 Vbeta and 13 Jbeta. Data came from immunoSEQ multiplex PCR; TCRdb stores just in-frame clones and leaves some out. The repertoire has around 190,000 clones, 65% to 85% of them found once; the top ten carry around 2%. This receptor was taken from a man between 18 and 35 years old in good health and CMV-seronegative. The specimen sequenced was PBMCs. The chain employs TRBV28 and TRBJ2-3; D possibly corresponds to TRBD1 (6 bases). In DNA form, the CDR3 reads TGTGCCGGCTCCGGTGTAGGGACAAGCCGCACAGATACGCAGTATTTT. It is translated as CAGSGVGTSRTDTQYF. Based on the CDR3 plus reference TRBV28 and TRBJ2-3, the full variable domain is DVKVTQSSRYLVKRTGEKVFLECVQDMDHENMFWYRQDPGLGLRLIYFSYDVKMKEKGDIPEGYSVSREKKERFSLILESASTNQTSMYLCAGSGVGTSRTDTQYFGPGTRLTVL.